Listed here are 14 T cell receptor beta chains from one sample, sequenced in a study of response to subunit inactivated influenza vaccine. One entry per CDR3 protein results from TCRdb running MiXCR on the RT-PCR reads. This sample has 490,000 or so distinct CDR3 sequences; under 9% occur once, and the top ten carry approximately 12%. Sequenced material: PBMCs from blood, taken less than 30 months after vaccination. These receptors were obtained from a man aged 50 to 75 who received an inactivated influenza vaccine.

The gene calls are TRBV28 and TRBJ2-7; 8 nucleotides match TRBD2. The ends lost 6 bases at V and 4 bases at J; junction bases unmatched: 8. This CDR3 is 14 amino acids long. Per germline, CDR1 MDHEN and CDR2 SYDVKM. CDR3 nucleotides: TGTGCCAGCAGCAAGCTAGCGGGCATATACGAGCAGTACTTC. Its protein is CASSKLAGIYEQYF.

This clonotype was picked up many times. The chain carries TRBV3-1 and TRBJ2-3; 9 nucleotides agree with TRBD2. Trimming at V came to 2 bases and at J to 6 bases, leaving 15 bases not matched to a gene. Germline loops: CDR1 LGHDT, CDR2 YNNKEL (reference sequence). The CDR3 extends over 18 amino acids. The CDR3 DNA reads as TGTGCCAGCAGCCAATCCTGGGGTGGGCTAGCGGGGCGGGATACGCAGTATTTT. It encodes CASSQSWGGLAGRDTQYF.

The sample holds many counts of this clonotype. The chain links TRBV20-1 to TRBJ1-3; D is uncertain. Germline V gene sequence: CDR1 DFQATT, CDR2 SNEGSKA (reference sequence). This CDR3 is 15 amino acids long. V was pared by 3 bases and J by 0 bases, with 12 bases between. DNA for the CDR3: TGCAGTGCTAGCCCAAGGAGAAGCTCTGGAAACACCATATATTTT. Translation gives CSASPRRSSGNTIYF.

This clonotype was observed many times. V gene TRBV7-7 combines with J gene TRBJ2-2; D uncertain. The CDR3 extends over 16 amino acids. CDR1 is SSHAT, CDR2 FNYEAQ, per germline (reference sequence). Trimming removed 5 bases from V and 4 bases from J, with 17 bases in between. Written as DNA, the CDR3 is TGTGCCAGCAGCCCCAAAGCCTGGTGGAGCACCGGGGAGCTGTTTTTT. It yields the protein CASSPKAWWSTGELFF.

The chain carries TRBV4-1 and TRBJ1-6; a possible D gene is TRBD1 (6 bases). The CDR3 totals 15 residues. With 2 bases removed from V and 9 bases from J, the gap between germline ends came to 14 bases. Germline CDR1 and CDR2: MGHRA and YSYEKL. The CDR3 nucleotides are TGCGCCAGCAGCCAATTGTATGCCAGGGGTTCACCCCTCCACTTT. Amino acid sequence: CASSQLYARGSPLHF.

This clonotype was detected only a few times. This chain uses TRBV3-1 with TRBJ1-2; 7 bases map to TRBD1. CDR1 is LGHDT and CDR2 is YNNKEL in the germline V gene (reference sequence). J gave up 5 bases and V 4 bases, and 4 bases lay outside the gene matches. The CDR3 loop spans 13 amino acids. The CDR3 region is CASSPGGLYGYTF. CDR3 nucleotide sequence: TGTGCCAGCAGCCCAGGGGGGTTGTATGGCTACACCTTC. The full variable domain, in which reference TRBV3-1 and TRBJ1-2 provide the parts outside the CDR3, is DTAVSQTPKYLVTQMGNDKSIKCEQNLGHDTMYWYKQDSKKFLKIMFSYNNKELIINETVPNRFSPKSPDKAHLNLHINSLELGDSAVYFCASSPGGLYGYTFGSGTRLTVV.

This clonotype was found many times. V gene TRBV12-3 or TRBV12-4 combines with J gene TRBJ2-2; 7 positions agree with TRBD2. The CDR3 is 15 residues long. V shed 7 bases and J 5 bases; nucleotides not matched to a gene: 10. The CDR3 is CASILLVGGTGELFF. As DNA, the CDR3 is TGTGCCAGCATCCTACTCGTCGGGGGGACCGGGGAGCTGTTTTTT.

This clonotype was seen a few times. Here the CDR3 reads CASSPGQHTGELFF. The CDR3 nucleotides are TGTGCCAGCTCGCCCGGGCAACACACCGGGGAGCTGTTTTTT. The chain is built from TRBV9 and TRBJ2-2, with D unresolved. Germline CDR1 is SGDLS and CDR2 is YYNGEE. The CDR3 loop spans 14 amino acids. V was cut by 7 bases and J by 3 bases, with 13 bases left in between.

This rearrangement joins TRBV9 to TRBJ2-2; D possibly corresponds to TRBD1 (6 bases). V dropped 0 bases and J dropped 4 bases, with 13 bases sitting between them. CDR3 length: 16 amino acids. Germline CDR1 SGDLS, CDR2 YYNGEE. CDR3 in DNA: TGTGCCAGCAGCGTAGATCCAGGGGTGAGCACCGGGGAGCTGTTTTTT. This translates into CASSVDPGVSTGELFF.

The chain joins TRBV24-1 to TRBJ2-2, with D unclear. Germline CDR1 KGHDR, CDR2 SFDVKD. The CDR3 loop spans 14 amino acids. V lost 4 bases and J 2 bases, leaving 7 bases between the germline ends. CDR3 nucleotide sequence: TGTGCCACCAGTGACCATTTAAACACCGGGGAGCTGTTTTTT. Translation: CATSDHLNTGELFF.

In its sample, this clonotype was seen many times. This chain joins TRBV20-1 and TRBJ1-5; D unresolved. Germline CDR1 DFQATT, CDR2 SNEGSKA (reference sequence). Trimming cost V 3 bases and J 0 bases, with 12 bases left between them. CDR3 length equals 15 residues. The CDR3 nucleotides are TGCAGTGCTAGTACCCGGATCTCTAGCAATCAGCCCCAGCATTTT. As protein: CSASTRISSNQPQHF.

This clonotype was picked up a small number of times. The chain carries TRBV20-1 and TRBJ2-7; D may be TRBD2 (6 bases). This CDR3 comprises 17 residues. Germline-derived CDR1 and CDR2 are DFQATT and SNEGSKA (reference sequence). V lost 0 bases and J lost 3, with 21 bases in between. CDR3 DNA sequence: TGCAGTGCTAGAGAAGGAGGGATCCCTAGGCGGATCTACGAGCAGTACTTC. This encodes CSAREGGIPRRIYEQYF.

This chain links TRBV4-2 with TRBJ2-1, with 10 bases that match TRBD1. V shed 4 bases, J shed 3 bases, and the junction held 3 bases outside the gene matches. CDR1 is LGHNA and CDR2 is YNFKEQ in the germline V gene. CDR3 length: 15 residues. CDR3 protein: CASSRGTGDYNEQFF. DNA for the CDR3: TGTGCCAGCAGCCGTGGGACAGGGGACTACAATGAGCAGTTCTTC.

A few counts support this clonotype. V usage is TRBV7-3 and J usage is TRBJ2-3; TRBD2 might be the D (7 bases). The CDR3 runs to 16 residues. With 5 bases removed from V and 7 bases from J, the gap between germline ends came to 22 bases. Germline CDR1 SGHTA, CDR2 FQGTGA. The DNA of the CDR3 is TGTGCCAGCAGCCCCATGGGGGGCGGGAGTATATATACGCAGTATTTT. The encoded protein is CASSPMGGGSIYTQYF.